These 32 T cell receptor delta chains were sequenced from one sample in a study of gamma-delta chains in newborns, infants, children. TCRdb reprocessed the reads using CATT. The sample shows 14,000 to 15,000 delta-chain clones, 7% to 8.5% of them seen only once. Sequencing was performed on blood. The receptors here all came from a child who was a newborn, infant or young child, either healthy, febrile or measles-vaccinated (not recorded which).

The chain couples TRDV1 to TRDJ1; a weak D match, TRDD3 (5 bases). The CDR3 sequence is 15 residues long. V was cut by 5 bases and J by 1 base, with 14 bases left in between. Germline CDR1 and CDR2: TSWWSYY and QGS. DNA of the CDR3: TGTGCTCTTGGGAAGTGGGGACTCTTCACCGATAAACTCATCTTT. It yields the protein CALGKWGLFTDKLIF.

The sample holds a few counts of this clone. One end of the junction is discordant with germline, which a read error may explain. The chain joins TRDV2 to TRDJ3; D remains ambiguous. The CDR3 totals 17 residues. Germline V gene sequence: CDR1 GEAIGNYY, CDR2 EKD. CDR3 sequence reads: CACHTFGPSWDTRQMFF. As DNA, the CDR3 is TGTGCCTGTCACACGTTCGGCCCCTCCTGGGACACCCGACAGATGTTTTTC.

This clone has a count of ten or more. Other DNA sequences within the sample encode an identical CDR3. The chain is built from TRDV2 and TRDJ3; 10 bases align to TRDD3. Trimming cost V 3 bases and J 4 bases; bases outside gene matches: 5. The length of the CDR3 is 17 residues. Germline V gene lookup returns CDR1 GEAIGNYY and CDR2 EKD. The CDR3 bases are TGTGCCTGTGACGTACTGGGGGATTTTTGGGACACCCGACAGATGTTTTTC. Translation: CACDVLGDFWDTRQMFF.

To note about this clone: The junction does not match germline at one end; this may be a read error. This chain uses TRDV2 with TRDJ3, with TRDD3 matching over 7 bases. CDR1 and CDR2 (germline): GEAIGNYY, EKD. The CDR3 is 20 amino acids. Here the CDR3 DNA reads TGTGCCTGTGACACCGTTTTTACTGGGGTATACTCCTGGGACACCCGCCAGATGTTTTTC. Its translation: CACDTVFTGVYSWDTRQMFF.

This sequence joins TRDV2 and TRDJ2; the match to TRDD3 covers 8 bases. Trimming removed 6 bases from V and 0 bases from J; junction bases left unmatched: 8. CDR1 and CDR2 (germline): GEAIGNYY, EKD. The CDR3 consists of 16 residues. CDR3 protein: CACNRGISSLTAQLFF. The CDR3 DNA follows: TGTGCCTGTAACAGGGGGATATCCTCTTTGACAGCACAACTCTTCTTT.

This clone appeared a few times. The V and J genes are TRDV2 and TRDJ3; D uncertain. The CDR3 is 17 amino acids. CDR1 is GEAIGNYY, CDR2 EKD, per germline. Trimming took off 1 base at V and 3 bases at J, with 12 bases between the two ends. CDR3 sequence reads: CACDTLDGFWDTRQMFF. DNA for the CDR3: TGTGCCTGTGACACTCTCGATGGGTTCTGGGACACCCGACAGATGTTTTTC.

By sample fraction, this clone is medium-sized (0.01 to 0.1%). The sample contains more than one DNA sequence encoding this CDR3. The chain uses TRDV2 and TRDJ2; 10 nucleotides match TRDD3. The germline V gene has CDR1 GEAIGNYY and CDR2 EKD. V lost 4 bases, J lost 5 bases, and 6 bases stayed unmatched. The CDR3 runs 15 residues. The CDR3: CACEPLGDTTAQLFF. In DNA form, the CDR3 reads TGTGCCTGTGAACCTTTGGGGGATACAACAGCACAACTCTTCTTT.

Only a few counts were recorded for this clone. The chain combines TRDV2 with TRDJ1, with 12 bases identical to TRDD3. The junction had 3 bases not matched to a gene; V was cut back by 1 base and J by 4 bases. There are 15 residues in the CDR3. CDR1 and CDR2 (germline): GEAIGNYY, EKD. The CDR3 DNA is TGTGCCTGTGACACGTACTGGGGGATACACGATAAACTCATCTTT. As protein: CACDTYWGIHDKLIF.

DNA for the CDR3: TGTGCCTGTGACACCTGGGGGATGCGGGGTAGCTCCTGGGACACCCGACAGATGTTTTTC. Encoded protein: CACDTWGMRGSSWDTRQMFF. The chain couples TRDV2 to TRDJ3; 8 nucleotides line up with TRDD3. The CDR3 loop spans 20 amino acids. V lost 0 bases to trimming and J lost 0 bases; unmatched junction nucleotides: 9. Germline V gene sequence: CDR1 GEAIGNYY, CDR2 EKD.

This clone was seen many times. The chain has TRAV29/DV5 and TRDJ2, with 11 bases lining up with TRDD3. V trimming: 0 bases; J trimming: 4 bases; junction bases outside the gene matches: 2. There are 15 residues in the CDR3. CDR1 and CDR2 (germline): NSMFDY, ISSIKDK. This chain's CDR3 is CAASALGDTTAQLFF. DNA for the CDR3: TGTGCAGCAAGCGCGCTGGGGGATACGACAGCACAACTCTTCTTT.

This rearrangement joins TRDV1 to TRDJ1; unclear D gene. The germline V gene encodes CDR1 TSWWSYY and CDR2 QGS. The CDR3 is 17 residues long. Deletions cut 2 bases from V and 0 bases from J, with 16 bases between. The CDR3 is CALGEGGRTRYTDKLIF. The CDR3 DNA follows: TGTGCTCTTGGGGAAGGAGGGCGGACTAGGTACACCGATAAACTCATCTTT.

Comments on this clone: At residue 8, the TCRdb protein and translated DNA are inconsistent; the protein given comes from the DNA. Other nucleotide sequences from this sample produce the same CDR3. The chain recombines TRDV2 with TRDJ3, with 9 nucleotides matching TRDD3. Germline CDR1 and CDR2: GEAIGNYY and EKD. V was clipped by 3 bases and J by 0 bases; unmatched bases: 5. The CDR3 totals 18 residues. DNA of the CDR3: TGTGCCTGTGACTACTGGGGGACTAGCTCCTGGGACACCCGACAGATGTTTTTC. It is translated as CACDYWGTSSWDTRQMFF.

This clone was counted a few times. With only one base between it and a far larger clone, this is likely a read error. The CDR3 DNA reads TGTGCCTGTGACACCGTACTGGGGGATGCGCGCTCCTGGGACACCCGACAGATGTTTTTC. It is translated as CACDTVLGDARSWDTRQMFF. The rearrangement joins TRDV2 to TRDJ3; 10 bases fit TRDD3. Germline V gene sequence: CDR1 GEAIGNYY, CDR2 EKD. The CDR3 covers 20 residues. V was clipped by 0 bases and J by 0 bases; unmatched bases: 7.

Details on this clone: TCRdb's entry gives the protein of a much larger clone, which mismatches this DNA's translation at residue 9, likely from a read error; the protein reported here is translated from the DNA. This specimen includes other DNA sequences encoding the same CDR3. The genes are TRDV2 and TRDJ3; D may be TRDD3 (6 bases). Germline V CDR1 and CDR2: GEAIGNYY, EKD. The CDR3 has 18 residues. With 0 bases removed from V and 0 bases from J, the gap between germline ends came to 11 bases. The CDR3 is CACDTVGGFSWDTRQMFF. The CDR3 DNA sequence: TGTGCCTGTGACACCGTTGGGGGTTTCTCCTGGGACACCCGACAGATGTTTTTC.

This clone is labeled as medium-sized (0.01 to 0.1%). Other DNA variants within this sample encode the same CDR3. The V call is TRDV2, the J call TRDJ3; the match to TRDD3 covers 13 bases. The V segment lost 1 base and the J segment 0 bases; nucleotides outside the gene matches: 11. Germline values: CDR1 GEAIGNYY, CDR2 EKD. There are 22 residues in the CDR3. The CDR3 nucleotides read TGTGCCTGTGACACTTACTGGGGGATACGTTCCGCTAGCTCCTGGGACACCCGACAGATGTTTTTC. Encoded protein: CACDTYWGIRSASSWDTRQMFF.

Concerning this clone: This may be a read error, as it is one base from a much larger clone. CDR3 loop: CACDEVLGDTRSWDTRQMFF. The CDR3 bases are TGTGCCTGTGACGAAGTACTGGGGGATACGCGCTCCTGGGACACCCGACAGATGTTTTTC. The chain combines TRDV2 with TRDJ3; the match to TRDD3 covers 13 bases. J gave up 0 bases and V 3 bases, and 7 bases lay outside the gene matches. CDR1 is GEAIGNYY, CDR2 EKD, per germline. This CDR3 spans 20 amino acids.

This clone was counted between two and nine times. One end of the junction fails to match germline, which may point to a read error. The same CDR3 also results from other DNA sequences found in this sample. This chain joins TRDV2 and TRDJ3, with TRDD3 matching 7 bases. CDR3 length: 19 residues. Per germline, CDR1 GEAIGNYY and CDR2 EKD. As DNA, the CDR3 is TGTGCCTGTGACACCGGCTGGGGGGAGAGCTCCTGGGACACCCGGCAGATGTTTTTC. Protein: CACDTGWGESSWDTRQMFF.

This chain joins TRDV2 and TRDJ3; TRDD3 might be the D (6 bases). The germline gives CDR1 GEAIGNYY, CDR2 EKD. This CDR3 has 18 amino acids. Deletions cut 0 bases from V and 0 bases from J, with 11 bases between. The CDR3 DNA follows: TGTGCCTGTGACACCTGGGGGCGAAACTCCTGGGACACCCGACAGATGTTTTTC. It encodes CACDTWGRNSWDTRQMFF.

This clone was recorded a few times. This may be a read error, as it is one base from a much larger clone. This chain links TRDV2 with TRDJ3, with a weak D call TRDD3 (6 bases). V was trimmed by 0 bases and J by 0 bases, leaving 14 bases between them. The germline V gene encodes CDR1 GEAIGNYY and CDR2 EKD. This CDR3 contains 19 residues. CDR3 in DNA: TGTGCCTGTGACACCGGGGGAATCCCTGGCTCCTGGGACACCCGACAGATGTTTTTC. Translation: CACDTGGIPGSWDTRQMFF.

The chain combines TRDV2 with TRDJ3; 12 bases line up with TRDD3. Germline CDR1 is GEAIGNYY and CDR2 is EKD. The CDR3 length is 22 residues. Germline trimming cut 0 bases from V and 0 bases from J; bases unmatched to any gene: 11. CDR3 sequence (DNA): TGTGCCTGTGACACCTACTGGGGGATACTCGGAGGGAGCTCCTGGGACACCCGACAGATGTTTTTC. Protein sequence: CACDTYWGILGGSSWDTRQMFF.

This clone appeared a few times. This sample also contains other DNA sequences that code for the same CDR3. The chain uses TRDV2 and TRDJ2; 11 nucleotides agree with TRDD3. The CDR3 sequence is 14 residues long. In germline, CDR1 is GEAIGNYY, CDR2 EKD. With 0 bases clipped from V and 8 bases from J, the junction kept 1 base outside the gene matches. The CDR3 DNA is TGTGCCTGTGACACCTTGGGGGATACGGCACAACTCTTCTTT. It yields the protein CACDTLGDTAQLFF.

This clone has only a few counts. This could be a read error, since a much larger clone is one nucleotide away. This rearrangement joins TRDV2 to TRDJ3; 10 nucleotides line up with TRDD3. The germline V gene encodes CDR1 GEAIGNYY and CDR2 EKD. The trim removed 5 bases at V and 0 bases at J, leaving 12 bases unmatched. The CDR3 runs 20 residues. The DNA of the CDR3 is TGTGCCTGTGGCAAAGTACTGGGGGATCCTTCCTCCTGGGACACCCGACAGATGTTTTTC. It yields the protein CACGKVLGDPSSWDTRQMFF.

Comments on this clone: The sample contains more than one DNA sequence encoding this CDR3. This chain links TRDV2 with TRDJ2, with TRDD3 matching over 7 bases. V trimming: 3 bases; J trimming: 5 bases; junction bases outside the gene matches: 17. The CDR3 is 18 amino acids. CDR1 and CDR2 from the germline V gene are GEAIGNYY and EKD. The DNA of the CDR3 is TGTGCCTGTGACGCCCTACTAGGAGGGGATAGAAAAACAGCACAACTCTTCTTT. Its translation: CACDALLGGDRKTAQLFF.

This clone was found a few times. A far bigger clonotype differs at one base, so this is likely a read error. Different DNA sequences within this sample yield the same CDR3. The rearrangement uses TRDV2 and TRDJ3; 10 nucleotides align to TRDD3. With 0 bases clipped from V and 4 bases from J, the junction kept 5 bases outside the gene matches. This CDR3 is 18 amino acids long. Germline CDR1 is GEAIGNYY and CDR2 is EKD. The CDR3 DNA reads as TGTGCCTGTGACACCGGGGGATACGGCTCTTGGGACACCCGACAGATGTTTTTC. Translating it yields CACDTGGYGSWDTRQMFF.

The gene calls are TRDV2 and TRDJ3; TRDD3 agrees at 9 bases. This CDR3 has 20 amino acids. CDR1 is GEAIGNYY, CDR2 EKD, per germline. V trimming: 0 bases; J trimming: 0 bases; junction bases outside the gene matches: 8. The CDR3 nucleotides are TGTGCCTGTGACACCGTAGGGGGGGATACCAGCTCCTGGGACACCCGACAGATGTTTTTC. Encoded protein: CACDTVGGDTSSWDTRQMFF.

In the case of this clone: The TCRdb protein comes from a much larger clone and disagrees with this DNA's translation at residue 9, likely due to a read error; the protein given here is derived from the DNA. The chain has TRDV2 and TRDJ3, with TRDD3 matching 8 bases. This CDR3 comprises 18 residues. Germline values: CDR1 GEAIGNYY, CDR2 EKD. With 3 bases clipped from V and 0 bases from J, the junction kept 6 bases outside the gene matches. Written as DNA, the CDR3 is TGTGCCTGTGACGTACTGGGGGCCAACTCCTGGGACACCCGACAGATGTTTTTC. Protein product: CACDVLGANSWDTRQMFF.

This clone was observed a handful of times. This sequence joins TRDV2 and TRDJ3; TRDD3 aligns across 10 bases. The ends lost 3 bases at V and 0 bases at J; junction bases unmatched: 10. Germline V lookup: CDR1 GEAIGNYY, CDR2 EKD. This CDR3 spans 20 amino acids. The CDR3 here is CACDPVYWGIGSWDTRQMFF. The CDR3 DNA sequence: TGTGCCTGTGACCCCGTTTACTGGGGGATCGGCTCCTGGGACACCCGACAGATGTTTTTC.

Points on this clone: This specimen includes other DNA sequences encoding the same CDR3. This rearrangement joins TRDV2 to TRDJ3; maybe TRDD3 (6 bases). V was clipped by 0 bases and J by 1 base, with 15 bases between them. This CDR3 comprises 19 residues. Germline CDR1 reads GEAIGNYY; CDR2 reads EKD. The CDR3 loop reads CACDTLGWGSSWDTRQMFF. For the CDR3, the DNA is TGTGCCTGTGACACCCTCGGTTGGGGGTCGTCCTGGGACACCCGACAGATGTTTTTC.

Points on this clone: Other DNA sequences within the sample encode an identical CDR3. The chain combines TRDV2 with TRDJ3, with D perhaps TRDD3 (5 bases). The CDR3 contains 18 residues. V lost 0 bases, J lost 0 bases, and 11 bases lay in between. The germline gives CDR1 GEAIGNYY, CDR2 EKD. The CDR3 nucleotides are TGTGCCTGTGACACCTGGGGTCAAAGCTCCTGGGACACCCGACAGATGTTTTTC. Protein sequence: CACDTWGQSSWDTRQMFF.

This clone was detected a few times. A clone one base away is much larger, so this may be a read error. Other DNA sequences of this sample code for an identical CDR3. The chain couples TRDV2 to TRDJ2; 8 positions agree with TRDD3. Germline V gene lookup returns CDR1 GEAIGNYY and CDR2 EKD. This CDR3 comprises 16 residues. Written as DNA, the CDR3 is TGTGCCTGCGACACCGTGGGGGATGCTTTGACAGCACAACTCTTCTTT. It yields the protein CACDTVGDALTAQLFF.

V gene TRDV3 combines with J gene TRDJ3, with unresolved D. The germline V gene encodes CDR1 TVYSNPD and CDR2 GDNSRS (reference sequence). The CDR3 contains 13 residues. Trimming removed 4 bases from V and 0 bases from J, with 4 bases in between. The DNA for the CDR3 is TGTGCCTCCAGCTCCTGGGACACCCGACAGATGTTTTTC. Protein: CASSSWDTRQMFF.

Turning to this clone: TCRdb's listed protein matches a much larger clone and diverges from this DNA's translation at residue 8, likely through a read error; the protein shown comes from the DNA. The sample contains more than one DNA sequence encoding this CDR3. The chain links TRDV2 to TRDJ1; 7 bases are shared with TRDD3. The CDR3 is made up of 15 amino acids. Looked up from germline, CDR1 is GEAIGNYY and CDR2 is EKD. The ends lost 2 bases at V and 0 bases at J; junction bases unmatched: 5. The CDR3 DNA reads TGTGCCTGTGACAAGCTGGGGGCTAACACCGATAAACTCATCTTT. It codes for CACDKLGANTDKLIF.